This note documents a single TCR beta chain sequence. The antigen it binds to is not known. Base qualities are not provided; no much larger clone lies one nucleotide away. The sample belongs to a study of OX40 agonist ivuxolimab in advanced cancers. With respect to the entire study: Ivuxolimab, which targeted the costimulatory receptor OX40 (CD134), was an agonistic, fully human IgG2 monoclonal antibody. Of the roughly 52 patients in dose escalation, around 20 had hepatocellular carcinoma, about 15 had melanoma, 9 had renal cell carcinoma and 9 had head and neck cancer. Patients were allowed to have had prior anti-PD-1, anti-PD-L1 or anti-CTLA-4 therapy, and 40% to 45% of the dose-escalation patients had been treated with checkpoint inhibitors. Intravenous ivuxolimab was administered to patients every 2 weeks at six dose levels: 0.01, 0.1, 0.3, 1.5, 3 and 10 mg/kg. The point of sequencing TCRbeta in the periphery was to test whether ivuxolimab changed TCR sequence diversity and drove clonal T-cell expansion. A male proportion of almost 85% and a mean age of 60 years, ranging from 23 to 79, were recorded for the dose-escalation cohort. Three dose-escalation patients achieved partial responses, one with hepatocellular carcinoma and two with cutaneous melanoma. The paper describes the monotherapy dose-escalation part (N = 52 patients) of the phase I trial of ivuxolimab. General findings and caveats noted by the study authors: The antigen specificity of the clonally expanded peripheral T cells was not determined. Low levels of normalized T-cell clonal expansion were also shown by some nonresponding patients. On average, CD8+ T cells showed more expanded clones than CD4+ T cells after ivuxolimab. At doses of 0.1 to 3.0 mg/kg, clonal expansion of both CD4+ and CD8+ blood T cells was observed from baseline to week 6. In the 0.1-3.0 mg/kg groups, partial responders were among the patients with the lowest normalized peripheral clonal expansion, particularly in CD8+ T cells.

The trial excluded patients who had a history of autoimmune disease or who were on systemic immunosuppression. In every dose cohort, peripheral blood was drawn for TCR sequencing at baseline, cycle 4 day 1, and cycle 7 day 1. The samples were taken from a phase I, first-in-human, multicenter, open-label dose-escalation trial of ivuxolimab. Adults with locally advanced or metastatic head and neck squamous cell, hepatocellular, melanoma or renal cell carcinoma were enrolled in the trial. Before TCR sequencing, CD4+ T cells and CD8+ T cells were sorted from peripheral blood as separate populations. Genomic DNA was isolated from the sorted cells so that the TCRbeta CDR3 region could be sequenced. The immunoSEQ Assay was used to sequence the TCRbeta CDR3 regions. In TCRdb, the immuneACCESS table is reduced to in-frame sequences with V and J assigned. These tables do not hold every clone; where another copy was compared, an unresolved V gene accounts for under half, and the others remain unexplained. A total of around 85,000 clones appear in this sample, roughly nine tenths of them only once. Of the sample, 6.5% to 8.5% is held by the ten largest clones.

As encoded in the germline V gene (reference sequence), CDR1 is LNHNV while CDR2 is YYDKDF. V is pruned by 2 bases and J by 8 bases, leaving 8 bases of the junction without a gene match. The CDR3, from cysteine to phenylalanine, totals 15 residues. Only the CDR3 DNA stays, 45 bases, in frame from base 1. This sequence originates from an adult with an advanced solid tumor such as melanoma, head and neck, liver or kidney cancer. The sample here was CD4+ or CD8+ T cells sorted from blood, taken in a trial of the OX40 agonist ivuxolimab. The chain is made from TRBV15 and TRBJ2-1; TRBD1 lines up with 8 middle nucleotides. The CDR3 here reads CATSRRQGRGDEQFF. The DNA is TGTGCCACCAGCAGACGACAGGGGCGAGGAGATGAGCAGTTCTTC.